The 25 T cell receptor beta chains presented below share a single source sample, sequenced in a study of T cell responses to AZD1222 COVID-19 vaccine. Measured with immunoSEQ multiplex PCR; TCRdb has only the in-frame clones, and not every one. The sample includes 150,000 or so clones, roughly nine tenths of them seen just once. Sample: peripheral blood, taken 28 days after the second AZD1222 dose. All receptors derive from an adult who received the AZD1222 COVID-19 vaccine.

This rearrangement joins TRBV5-4 to TRBJ1-4; D is uncertain. Trimming pared 2 bases from V and 0 bases from J, leaving 8 bases between. The CDR3 is 15 residues long. CDR1 and CDR2 (germline): SGHNT, YYREEE (reference sequence). The CDR3 nucleotides are TGTGCCAGCAGCTTTTTCCCAGCAACTAATGAAAAACTGTTTTTT. Residues: CASSFFPATNEKLFF.

The V call is TRBV5-6, the J call TRBJ1-5; D uncertain. The CDR3 has 14 amino acids. V was pared by 0 bases and J by 0 bases, with 4 bases between. Germline assignment: CDR1 SGHDT and CDR2 YYEEEE. CDR3 nucleotides: TGTGCCAGCAGCTTGGGTTATAGCAATCAGCCCCAGCATTTT. Amino acids: CASSLGYSNQPQHF.

The chain has TRBV25-1 and TRBJ2-1; no clear D gene. The ends were cut back, 8 bases at V and 6 bases at J, with 17 bases in the middle. In germline, CDR1 is MGHDK, CDR2 SYGVNS. There are 14 residues in the CDR3. The CDR3 DNA is TGTGCCAGCGGCCCCAATATCGGCTTCAATGAGCAGTTCTTC. Its translation: CASGPNIGFNEQFF.

V usage is TRBV4-1 and J usage is TRBJ1-1; tentatively, D is TRBD1 (6 bases). Trimming cost V 3 bases and J 3 bases, with 14 bases left between them. The CDR3 has 15 amino acids. The germline V gene has CDR1 MGHRA and CDR2 YSYEKL. The CDR3 sequence is CASSQKTGTDTEAFF. DNA of the CDR3: TGCGCCAGCAGCCAGAAGACAGGTACCGACACTGAAGCTTTCTTT.

This clone was seen a handful of times. The V and J genes are TRBV7-9 and TRBJ2-2; 7 bases agree with TRBD1. Looked up from germline, CDR1 is SEHNR and CDR2 is FQNEAQ (reference sequence). Trimming at V came to 5 bases and at J to 1 base, leaving 4 bases not matched to a gene. CDR3 size: 15 residues. CDR3 in amino acids: CASSPNRGNTGELFF. CDR3 coding DNA: TGTGCCAGCAGCCCAAACAGGGGGAACACCGGGGAGCTGTTTTTT. Full variable domain (rest looked up from reference TRBV7-9 and TRBJ2-2): DTGVSQNPRHKITKRGQNVTFRCDPISEHNRLYWYRQTLGQGPEFLTYFQNEAQLEKSRLLSDRFSAERPKGSFSTLEIQRTEQGDSAMYLCASSPNRGNTGELFFGEGSRLTVL.

V is TRBV19 and J is TRBJ2-7; D is perhaps TRBD1 (5 bases). The CDR3 runs to 15 residues. CDR1 LNHDA and CDR2 SQIVND come from the germline V gene (reference sequence). The V end lost 5 bases, the J end lost 7 bases, and 21 bases lay between the germline ends. Written as DNA, the CDR3 is TGTGCCAGTAGTGATGGCGACAGTGGAAGGTGGGAGCAGTACTTC. This encodes CASSDGDSGRWEQYF.

V and J are TRBV9 and TRBJ2-5; possibly TRBD2 for D (6 bases). Germline CDR1 is SGDLS and CDR2 is YYNGEE. CDR3 length: 15 amino acids. V lost 2 bases and J lost 3, with 14 bases in between. The CDR3 sequence is CASSVRGTAEETQYF. The CDR3, as DNA: TGTGCCAGCAGCGTTCGGGGGACTGCTGAAGAGACCCAGTACTTC.

The rearrangement links TRBV5-1 to TRBJ2-7; D unresolved. Germline assignment: CDR1 SGHRS and CDR2 YFSETQ. The CDR3 runs to 13 residues. V lost 3 bases and J 6 bases, leaving 13 bases between the germline ends. The DNA for the CDR3 is TGCGCCAGCAGCTACCAGTCCCTAGTCGAGCAGTACTTC. Encoded protein: CASSYQSLVEQYF.

This chain links TRBV2 with TRBJ1-3; tentative D call: TRBD1 (5 bases). This CDR3 is 17 amino acids long. Per the germline V gene, CDR1 is SNHLY and CDR2 is FYNNEI. Trimming took 1 base from V and 0 from J, leaving 13 bases between them. The CDR3 DNA reads TGTGCCAGCAGTGAAGGCCCAGGGTTCTTCTCTGGAAACACCATATATTTT. This encodes CASSEGPGFFSGNTIYF.

The V and J genes are TRBV14 and TRBJ1-1, with a weak D call TRBD1 (6 bases). The CDR3 has 11 amino acids. The V gene lost 5 bases and the J gene lost 10 bases, with 11 bases spanning the gap. Germline values: CDR1 SGHDN, CDR2 FVKESK. The CDR3 DNA follows: TGTGCCAGCAGCTCTGGGGGCCGAGCTTTCTTT. The encoded protein is CASSSGGRAFF.

The chain combines TRBV27 with TRBJ2-2; 15 bases align to TRBD2. The CDR3 has 18 amino acids. V was pared by 5 bases and J by 1 base, with 5 bases of the junction left unmatched. The germline CDR1 and CDR2 sequences are MNHEY and SMNVEV (reference sequence). The CDR3 spells CASSGTSGGPMNTGELFF. The CDR3, as DNA: TGTGCCAGCAGTGGGACTAGCGGGGGGCCCATGAACACCGGGGAGCTGTTTTTT.

The chain uses TRBV9 and TRBJ1-1, with TRBD1 identical over 7 bases. This CDR3 spans 13 amino acids. V lost 3 bases to trimming and J lost 8 bases; unmatched junction nucleotides: 7. Germline V gene data show CDR1 as SGDLS and CDR2 as YYNGEE. The chain's CDR3 is CASSGGDSTEAFF. The CDR3 DNA sequence: TGTGCCAGCAGCGGGGGGGACAGTACAGAAGCTTTCTTT.

The rearrangement joins TRBV15 to TRBJ1-2; a possible D gene is TRBD1 (6 bases). CDR1 and CDR2 from the germline V gene are LNHNV and YYDKDF (reference sequence). This CDR3 region has 17 residues. V dropped 0 bases and J dropped 0 bases, with 14 bases sitting between them. The CDR3 nucleotides read TGTGCCACCAGCAGAGATCTCGGGCAGGGGCCTAACTATGGCTACACCTTC. Encoded protein: CATSRDLGQGPNYGYTF.

The gene calls are TRBV13 and TRBJ1-2; D gene ambiguous. CDR1 is PRHDT and CDR2 is FYEKMQ in the germline V gene (reference sequence). CDR3 length: 12 amino acids. Trimming cost V 4 bases and J 3 bases, with 6 bases left between them. The CDR3 DNA is TGTGCCAGCAGCTCGCAAGACTATGGCTACACCTTC. It specifies CASSSQDYGYTF.

This clone was counted once. The V call is TRBV5-5, the J call TRBJ2-7; D unresolved. V was trimmed by 0 bases and J by 3 bases, leaving 7 bases between them. The germline V gene encodes CDR1 SGHKS and CDR2 YYEKEE (reference sequence). The CDR3 contains 13 residues. CDR3 DNA sequence: TGTGCCAGCAGCTTGGAGGCTGTCTACGAGCAGTACTTC. Its protein product is CASSLEAVYEQYF.

The chain combines TRBV4-2 with TRBJ2-3; D possibly corresponds to TRBD2 (5 bases). This CDR3 contains 19 residues. CDR1 is LGHNA and CDR2 is YNFKEQ in the germline V gene. The germline V and J ends were trimmed by 0 bases and 4 bases, with 23 bases remaining between them. The CDR3 reads CASSQDPRDSVKTADTQYF. The CDR3 DNA follows: TGTGCCAGCAGCCAAGATCCGAGGGATAGCGTCAAGACCGCAGATACGCAGTATTTT.

The chain couples TRBV19 to TRBJ2-1; possibly TRBD2 for D (6 bases). Trimming removed 3 bases at V and 0 bases at J, with 12 bases between. The CDR3 length is 16 residues. Per germline, CDR1 LNHDA and CDR2 SQIVND (reference sequence). Written as DNA, the CDR3 is TGTGCCAGTAGTATCGGCGGGGCAGGCTCCTACAATGAGCAGTTCTTC. Translated, it gives CASSIGGAGSYNEQFF.

The rearrangement joins TRBV7-2 to TRBJ2-5; tentative D call: TRBD2 (6 bases). Trimming cost V 5 bases and J 2 bases, with 18 bases left between them. The CDR3 length is 16 residues. CDR1 SGHTA and CDR2 FQGNSA come from the germline V gene. The CDR3 DNA reads TGTGCCAGCAGCCAAACGAGCGGGCCCCTTCAAGAGACCCAGTACTTC. This translates into CASSQTSGPLQETQYF.

The chain recombines TRBV4-1 with TRBJ1-6; D uncertain. CDR3 length: 15 residues. The germline gives CDR1 MGHRA, CDR2 YSYEKL. V was trimmed by 0 bases and J by 7 bases, leaving 10 bases between them. The CDR3 DNA is TGCGCCAGCAGCCAAGATACAAGGGAGAATTCACCCCTCCACTTT. Amino acids: CASSQDTRENSPLHF.

The chain links TRBV7-9 to TRBJ1-4; a possible D gene is TRBD1 (5 bases). Per the germline V gene, CDR1 is SEHNR and CDR2 is FQNEAQ (reference sequence). Trimming removed 3 bases at V and 7 bases at J, with 6 bases between. The CDR3 loop spans 12 amino acids. The CDR3, as DNA: TGTGCCAGCAGCTTGGGACGTGAAAAACTGTTTTTT. This gives the protein CASSLGREKLFF.

The chain employs TRBV19 and TRBJ2-6, with D perhaps TRBD1 (6 bases). The V end lost 3 bases, the J end lost 3 bases, and 6 bases lay between the germline ends. The CDR3 has 14 residues. Germline-derived CDR1 and CDR2 are LNHDA and SQIVND (reference sequence). The CDR3 sequence is CASSMTGGANVLTF. For the CDR3, the DNA is TGTGCCAGTAGTATGACAGGTGGGGCCAACGTCCTGACTTTC. The full variable domain, completed using reference TRBV19 and TRBJ2-6, is DGGITQSPKYLFRKEGQNVTLSCEQNLNHDAMYWYRQDPGQGLRLIYYSQIVNDFQKGDIAEGYSVSREKKESFPLTVTSAQKNPTAFYLCASSMTGGANVLTFGAGSRLTVL.

This CDR3 is CASSESPTNYGYTF. The DNA for the CDR3 is TGTGCCAGCAGTGAATCCCCTACTAACTATGGCTACACCTTC. The chain uses TRBV6-1 and TRBJ1-2, with no clear D. The V gene's germline CDR1 is MNHNS and CDR2 SASEGT. Trimming removed 2 bases from V and 0 bases from J, with 7 bases in between. This CDR3 is 14 amino acids long.

This sequence joins TRBV11-2 and TRBJ2-2; D gene ambiguous. Germline V CDR1 and CDR2: SGHAT, FQNNGV. This CDR3 contains 13 residues. V lost 1 base and J 6 bases, leaving 6 bases between the germline ends. The CDR3, as DNA: TGTGCCAGCAGCTTAGGGGTATCCGGGGAGCTGTTTTTT. Translation: CASSLGVSGELFF.

This chain links TRBV3-1 (or the pseudogene TRBV3-2) with TRBJ2-7; D might be TRBD1 or TRBD2, each matching 5 bases. Germline CDR1 is LGHDT and CDR2 is YNNKEL (reference sequence). V was clipped by 4 bases and J by 4 bases, with 11 bases between them. This CDR3 is 13 amino acids long. The CDR3 bases are TGTGCCAGCAGCCTGGGACCGAGATACGAGCAGTACTTC. Its translation: CASSLGPRYEQYF.

The table lists this clone with a count of one. The chain employs TRBV7-9 and TRBJ1-2, with 8 positions matching TRBD1. V was clipped by 5 bases and J by 6 bases; unmatched bases: 8. The V gene's germline CDR1 is SEHNR and CDR2 FQNEAQ (reference sequence). The CDR3 is 14 residues long. CDR3 sequence reads: CASSDIWTGNGYTF. In nucleotides, the CDR3 is TGTGCCAGCAGCGATATTTGGACAGGGAATGGCTACACCTTC. Looking up the rest from reference TRBV7-9 and TRBJ1-2 gives the full variable domain: DTGVSQNPRHKITKRGQNVTFRCDPISEHNRLYWYRQTLGQGPEFLTYFQNEAQLEKSRLLSDRFSAERPKGSFSTLEIQRTEQGDSAMYLCASSDIWTGNGYTFGSGTRLTVV.